This TCR beta chain came from a study of blood T cell repertoires in COVID-19. About the research overall: Acute and convalescent COVID-19 specimens originated in the United States, Italy and Spain. T cells, B-cell-depleted T cells, or PBMCs provided the cDNA or gDNA that served as material.

Per the study methods: Estimation of nucleated cell counts was performed using reference gene primer amplification. Generated by immunoSEQ multiplex PCR, the TCRdb table keeps only in-frame clones and is missing some. V and J calls and clone size are those listed in that table; D and trimming were worked out from the DNA. The data show approximately 90,000 clones, over 70% seen once. This CDR3 is built from 14 residues. Trimming removed 4 bases from V and 3 bases from J; junction bases left unmatched: 3. In germline, CDR1 is ENHRY, CDR2 SYGVKD. Specimen: peripheral blood. The chain couples TRBV10-3 to TRBJ1-1; 9 bases are a match to TRBD1. This sequence was found in a man older than 75 with active or convalescent COVID-19. The CDR3 reads CAISGDRVDTEAFF. The DNA for the CDR3 is TGTGCCATCAGTGGGGACAGGGTGGACACTGAAGCTTTCTTT.